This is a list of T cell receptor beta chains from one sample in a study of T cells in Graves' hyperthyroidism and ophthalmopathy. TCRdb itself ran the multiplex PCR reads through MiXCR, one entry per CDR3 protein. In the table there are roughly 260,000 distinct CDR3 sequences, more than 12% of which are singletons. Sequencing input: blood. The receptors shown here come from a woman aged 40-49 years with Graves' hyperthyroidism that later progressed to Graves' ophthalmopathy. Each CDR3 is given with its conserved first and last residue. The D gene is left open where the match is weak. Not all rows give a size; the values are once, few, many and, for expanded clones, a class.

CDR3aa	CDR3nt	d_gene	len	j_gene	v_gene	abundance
CAWSVKGEETEAFF	TGTGCCTGGAGTGTAAAAGGGGAGGAAACTGAAGCTTTCTTT	.	14	TRBJ1-1	TRBV30	.
CRVGTAYTGELFF	TGCAGAGTCGGGACGGCATACACCGGGGAGCTGTTTTTT	.	13	TRBJ2-2	TRBV20-1	.
CASSLVVARFGTQYF	TGTGCCAGCAGCTTAGTAGTCGCCAGATTTGGGACCCAGTACTTC	.	15	TRBJ2-5	TRBV7-2	many
CASSDKNTEAFF	TGCGCCAGTTCCGATAAGAACACTGAAGCTTTCTTT	.	12	TRBJ1-1	TRBV10-2	many
CAWSNTGGFSPLHF	TGTGCCTGGAGTAACACAGGGGGCTTTTCACCCCTCCACTTT	TRBD1	14	TRBJ1-6	TRBV30	many
CASSLPRDTGTGELFF	TGTGCCAGCAGTTTGCCCCGGGACACGGGGACCGGGGAGCTGTTTTTT	.	16	TRBJ2-2	TRBV27	many
CASSMLSAGANVLTF	TGTGCCAGTAGTATGTTAAGTGCTGGGGCCAACGTCCTGACTTTC	.	15	TRBJ2-6	TRBV19	many
CASSQEKSYYYGYTF	TGTGCCAGCAGCCAAGAAAAGTCGTATTACTATGGCTACACCTTC	.	15	TRBJ1-2	TRBV4-2	few
CASSPQGSAGGFNEQFF	TGTGCCAGCAGCCCTCAAGGGTCTGCGGGAGGTTTCAATGAGCAGTTCTTC	TRBD2	17	TRBJ2-1	TRBV3-1	.
CASIGTSGSTTKYF	TGTGCCAGCATTGGGACTAGCGGGAGTACGACGAAGTATTTT	TRBD2	14	TRBJ2-3	TRBV6-1	few
CASGRGLAGGGHEQYF	TGCGCCAGCGGACGGGGACTAGCGGGAGGTGGTCACGAGCAGTACTTC	TRBD2	16	TRBJ2-7	TRBV5-1	many
CASSRLGADTQYF	TGTGCCAGCAGCCGCCTAGGGGCAGATACGCAGTATTTT	.	13	TRBJ2-3	TRBV3-1	many
CASSATGQGIPNQPQHF	TGTGCCAGCAGCGCCACGGGACAGGGGATCCCCAATCAGCCCCAGCATTTT	TRBD1	17	TRBJ1-5	TRBV7-3	.
CASSQDQGTYEQYF	TGCGCCAGCAGCCAAGATCAGGGTACCTACGAGCAGTACTTC	.	14	TRBJ2-7	TRBV4-1	.
CASSMTSTSTGELFF	TGCGCCAGCAGCATGACTAGCACGAGCACCGGGGAGCTGTTTTTT	TRBD2	15	TRBJ2-2	TRBV5-1	many
CASSLESWFEQYF	TGTGCCAGCAGCCTGGAGAGTTGGTTCGAGCAGTACTTC	.	13	TRBJ2-7	TRBV6-1	many
CASSLTRPSGRGGEQETQYF	TGCGCCAGCAGCTTAACCCGACCTAGCGGGAGAGGGGGTGAACAAGAGACCCAGTACTTC	TRBD2	20	TRBJ2-5	TRBV5-1	.
CASSLRLGNEQFF	TGTGCCAGCAGCCTCCGACTGGGCAATGAGCAGTTCTTC	.	13	TRBJ2-1	TRBV3-1	many
CASKGDRYQPQHF	TGTGCCAGCAAAGGGGACAGGTATCAGCCCCAGCATTTT	TRBD1	13	TRBJ1-5	TRBV6-1	many
CASSHGNTGELFF	TGTGCCAGCAGTCACGGTAACACCGGGGAGCTGTTTTTT	.	13	TRBJ2-2	TRBV6-1	many
CSAQGQGAYNEQFF	TGCAGTGCTCAAGGACAGGGGGCTTACAATGAGCAGTTCTTC	TRBD1	14	TRBJ2-1	TRBV20-1	many
CASATSSYNEQFF	TGTGCCAGCGCAACGAGCTCCTACAATGAGCAGTTCTTC	.	13	TRBJ2-1	TRBV5-6	many
CASSQDKKSSYNSPLHF	TGCGCCAGCAGCCAAGACAAAAAGAGCTCCTATAATTCACCCCTCCACTTT	.	17	TRBJ1-6	TRBV4-1	.
CASSPPTGTRDTDTQYF	TGTGCCAGCAGCCCCCCGACCGGGACTAGAGACACAGATACGCAGTATTTT	TRBD2	17	TRBJ2-3	TRBV9	.
CASSSWGSHEQFF	TGTGCCAGCAGCTCGTGGGGGTCCCATGAGCAGTTCTTC	.	13	TRBJ2-1	TRBV5-6	few
CASSLTSGASYEQYF	TGTGCCAGCAGCCTGACTAGCGGGGCTTCCTACGAGCAGTACTTC	TRBD2	15	TRBJ2-7	TRBV28	many
CASSLSRASTDTQYF	TGTGCCAGCAGTTTATCGCGGGCCAGCACAGATACGCAGTATTTT	.	15	TRBJ2-3	TRBV27	few